This TCR beta chain comes out of a study of human T cells and chemical hapten exposure. Study-wide results and limits: Positively correlated with patch test score were the counts of PT1 expanded TCRs.

V was shortened by 2 bases and J by 3 bases, with 10 bases between the two germline ends. CDR1 is SGHNT, CDR2 YYREEE, per germline (reference sequence). This CDR3 spans 14 amino acids. Via MiXCR, TCRdb re-called the RACE reads, giving one row per CDR3 protein. The repertoire has a few hundred thousand distinct CDR3 sequences, around 6% of them found once; the top ten carry roughly 5.4%. A word on this clonotype: Its antigen remains unidentified.

This sample's time point: patch test 2, 6 weeks after DPC sensitization. Treatment in this sample: therapeutic diphenylcyclopropenone sensitization with weekly scalp DPC. The sample here was whole blood, taken in connection with sensitization to the hapten diphenylcyclopropenone (DPC). The chain uses TRBV5-4 and TRBJ2-3, with a weak D call TRBD2 (6 bases). This TCR derives from a woman in her late teens or twenties with alopecia areata. Some clones in this sample may be carry-over from other donors' samples. CDR3 in amino acids: CASSLPSGTDTQYF. CDR3 DNA sequence: TGTGCCAGCAGCTTACCCAGCGGGACAGATACGCAGTATTTT.